Shown below are 8 T cell receptor beta chains from a single sample sequenced in a study of T cell responses to AZD1222 COVID-19 vaccine. Libraries were prepared by immunoSEQ multiplex PCR; TCRdb keeps only in-frame clonotypes and omits some of them. The sample has about 180,000 clones; about 90% are singletons. The source was peripheral blood, collected 28 days after the second dose of the MenACWY control vaccine. These receptors were taken from an adult who received the MenACWY meningococcal vaccine as a control.

This rearrangement joins TRBV5-4 to TRBJ2-5, with D perhaps TRBD1 or TRBD2 (5 bases each). The germline gives CDR1 SGHNT, CDR2 YYREEE (reference sequence). CDR3 length: 15 residues. V was cut by 0 bases and J by 1 base, with 10 bases left in between. For the CDR3, the DNA is TGTGCCAGCAGCTTGGATATGAGGGGCCAAGAGACCCAGTACTTC. This codes for CASSLDMRGQETQYF.

The chain uses TRBV4-1 and TRBJ1-5; D is unclear. CDR1 is MGHRA and CDR2 is YSYEKL in the germline V gene. The CDR3 sequence is 15 residues long. The germline V and J ends were trimmed by 0 bases and 3 bases, with 9 bases remaining between them. Here the CDR3 DNA reads TGCGCCAGCAGCCAAGAAGGGAGGTTCAATCAGCCCCAGCATTTT. Amino acids: CASSQEGRFNQPQHF.

The genes are TRBV6-5 and TRBJ2-2; 7 nucleotides align to TRBD2. The CDR3 extends over 14 amino acids. V lost 2 bases to trimming and J lost 6 bases; unmatched junction nucleotides: 3. Germline V gives CDR1 MNHEY, CDR2 SVGAGI. CDR3 nucleotides: TGTGCCAGCAGTTACCCCGGGAGGCCCGGGGAGCTGTTTTTT. Translated: CASSYPGRPGELFF.

V usage is TRBV9 and J usage is TRBJ2-5; D unclear. The V gene's germline CDR1 is SGDLS and CDR2 YYNGEE. The V end was cut by 4 bases, the J end by 4 bases, with 11 bases between. This CDR3 has 13 amino acids. The CDR3 DNA follows: TGTGCCAGCAGCCCTCCGTCTGGAGAGACCCAGTACTTC. Translated: CASSPPSGETQYF.

The sample holds one count of this clone. DNA for the CDR3: TGTGCCAGCAGTTACTCGTCAGAAAGAGACGAGCAGTACTTC. Translation: CASSYSSERDEQYF. The genes are TRBV6-5 and TRBJ2-7; no clear D gene. Looked up from germline, CDR1 is MNHEY and CDR2 is SVGAGI. Trimming took 0 bases from V and 5 from J, leaving 11 bases between them. The CDR3 runs 14 residues.

This clone appeared a single time. V and J are TRBV7-9 and TRBJ2-1, with TRBD2 matching over 7 bases. The CDR3 runs to 15 residues. Per germline, CDR1 SEHNR and CDR2 FQNEAQ (reference sequence). J was trimmed by 4 bases and V by 4 bases; bases with no gene match: 7. The chain's CDR3 is CASSSPGLRYNEQFF. CDR3 nucleotides: TGTGCCAGCAGCTCACCGGGACTACGATACAATGAGCAGTTCTTC.

V gene TRBV5-1 combines with J gene TRBJ2-5; D might be TRBD2 (5 bases). V lost 1 base to trimming and J lost 0 bases, with 7 bases between them. This CDR3 has 14 residues. Germline lookup yields CDR1 SGHRS and CDR2 YFSETQ. CDR3 DNA sequence: TGCGCCAGCAGCTTGTGGCGGGACCAAGAGACCCAGTACTTC. Protein sequence: CASSLWRDQETQYF.

The chain uses TRBV5-1 and TRBJ2-3; unclear D gene. The germline V gene has CDR1 SGHRS and CDR2 YFSETQ. This CDR3 has 16 amino acids. V lost 0 bases and J lost 2, with 13 bases in between. CDR3 coding DNA: TGCGCCAGCAGCTTGGGAGGTAATTGGGTCACAGATACGCAGTATTTT. Protein sequence: CASSLGGNWVTDTQYF.